This entry features one T cell receptor (beta chain) sequence. The sample is drawn from a study of blood T cell repertoires in COVID-19. Study as a whole: PBMCs, B-cell-depleted T cells, or T cells were the source of the cDNA or gDNA that made up the material.

In the source study's methods: Amplification from reference gene primers served as the basis for estimated nucleated cell counts. Sequencing used immunoSEQ multiplex PCR; TCRdb keeps in-frame clones, though not all of them. V, J and clone size reflect that table, while D and trimming were determined from the DNA. The sample has some 28,000 clones, 75% to 90% seen once. Sequenced sample: peripheral blood. The clonotype comes from a man in his 60s with acute or convalescent COVID-19.

CDR3 in amino acids: CARYRGRDGYTF. DNA for the CDR3: TGTGCCAGGTACAGGGGGAGGGATGGCTACACCTTC. The chain recombines TRBV19 with TRBJ1-2, with TRBD1 matching over 8 bases. Germline trimming cut 9 bases from V and 6 bases from J; bases unmatched to any gene: 6. This CDR3 has 12 residues. In germline, CDR1 is LNHDA, CDR2 SQIVND (reference sequence).